This T cell receptor beta chain is from a study of shared clonotypes between healthy human individuals. Only in-frame clones appear in the TCRdb table, and some are missing; sequencing was by immunoSEQ multiplex PCR. The sample shows approximately 710,000 clones, around 90% of them seen only once. Concerning this clone: What it binds is unknown.

The study, taken as a whole, reports: Clonotypes not shared had lower generation probabilities than those common to all four donors.

All participating donors were Caucasian adults from Nashville, Tennessee. With CCR7-negative CD45RA+ TemRA cells, CD45RO+ cells were combined in CD8 memory. The TCR sequence derives from a man between 18 and 29 years old in good health. Some clones in this sample may be carry-over from other donors' samples. The sequenced sample was memory CD8+ T cells from PBMCs. Subset: CD45RO+ cells pooled with CCR7-negative TemRA cells.

The CDR3 DNA sequence: TGTGCCAGCAGCTTCGGCCAGAGCTACGAGCAGTACTTC. Translated, it gives CASSFGQSYEQYF. This chain links TRBV7-6 with TRBJ2-7; D is ambiguous. The CDR3 is made up of 13 amino acids. Germline lookup yields CDR1 SGHVS and CDR2 FNYEAQ. V was trimmed by 3 bases and J by 3 bases, leaving 9 bases between them. Based on the CDR3 plus reference TRBV7-6 and TRBJ2-7, the full variable domain is GAGVSQSPRYKVTKRGQDVALRCDPISGHVSLYWYRQALGQGPEFLTYFNYEAQQDKSGLPNDRFSAERPEGSISTLTIQRTEQRDSAMYRCASSFGQSYEQYFGPGTRLTVT.